This TCR beta chain was retrieved from a study of blood T cell repertoires in COVID-19 (dated by TCRdb to 2020 to 2021). For context, the study as a whole: The collaborator samples originated in the United States, Italy and Spain and spanned the acute and convalescent phases of COVID-19. The prospective study material was composed of cDNA or gDNA derived from T cells, B-cell-depleted T cells, or PBMCs. The dataset comprised deeply sampled blood TCRbeta repertoires from subjects exposed to, actively infected with, or recovered from COVID-19. A freely available public database, intended as a resource for researchers studying the immune response to SARS-CoV-2, is where the repertoires were released. The samples were drawn from two sources: the first 160 participants of the ongoing ImmuneRACE study, and 1,200 or so subjects contributed by 6 global collaborators. Sample metadata almost always included a de-identified subject ID, COVID-19 status, age in years and sex. Where available, HLA class I and class II types were taken from metadata supplied by the sample provider and were not determined by assay-based typing.

A word on this clone: Its antigen is unknown. No base-level quality is on record; no much larger clone is a single base apart.

Trimming takes 5 bases off V and 9 bases off J; junction bases not matched to a gene: 8. CDR1 is given as SGHRS and CDR2 as YFSETQ, both from the germline V gene. The CDR3 numbers 12 residues from cysteine through phenylalanine. CDR3 DNA only is kept here, 36 bases in frame from base 1. On the study overall, not on this receptor specifically: The quantity of clinical and demographic metadata differed by source and by participant and was supplied without curation.

TCRbeta CDR3 regions were amplified from genomic DNA using the immunoSEQ Assay, a bias-controlled multiplex PCR. The study's processing was this. Within the assay, amplification of reference gene primers was used to estimate how many nucleated cells each sample contained. To quantify the absolute abundance of each unique TCRbeta CDR3 rearrangement, sequence reads were collapsed and filtered. For each sample, productive Simpson clonality was calculated as the square root of Simpson's diversity index over productive rearrangements. TCRdb limited this immuneACCESS table to in-frame rearrangements with V and J called. A share of clones is missing; checked studies link under half to unresolved V genes, and the rest is unexplained. The V and J calls and the clone size are those of that table, but D and trimming were determined from the DNA. The sample table records 60,000 to 65,000 clones; roughly 80% of these occur just once. The ten top clones hold 14% of the sample.

One collaborating source in Seattle enrolled patients during active infection and followed them longitudinally through the course of disease. Collaborating institutions collected whole blood in K2EDTA tubes following their own protocols. Collaborator samples were shipped for TCRbeta analysis as frozen whole blood, isolated PBMCs, or DNA extracted from either sample type. This TCR was sampled from a man in his fifties or sixties with COVID-19, enrolled during active disease. What was sequenced was peripheral blood. The rearranged segments are TRBV5-1 and TRBJ2-7; 7 middle bases align to TRBD2. The DNA is TGCGCCAGCAGTCTGGCGGGAGTAGCGCAGTACTTC. It translates as CASSLAGVAQYF. Reference TRBV5-1 and TRBJ2-7 genes cover what lies past the CDR3, so the full variable domain is KAGVTQTPRYLIKTRGQQVTLSCSPISGHRSVSWYQQTPGQGLQFLFEYFSETQRNKGNFPGRFSGRQFSNSRSEMNVSTLELGDSALYLCASSLAGVAQYFGPGTRLTVT.